This T cell receptor (beta chain) was captured by sequencing in a study of blood T cell repertoires in COVID-19. At the level of the study: Material from acute and convalescent COVID-19 was sourced from the United States, Italy and Spain. PBMCs, B-cell-depleted T cells, or T cells were the source of the cDNA or gDNA that made up the material.

Per the study methods: Counts of nucleated cells, estimated from reference gene primer amplification, were obtained. Here immunoSEQ multiplex PCR was the method, and the copy in TCRdb shows in-frame clones only, minus some. V and J calls and clone size follow that table, whereas D and trimming were derived from the DNA. The sample yields 300,000 to 400,000 clones, 65% to 90% seen once. CDR1 and CDR2 (germline): SGHRS, YFSETQ. V shed 2 bases, J shed 0 bases, and the junction held 1 base outside the gene matches. This CDR3 has 14 amino acids. The receptor comes from a human donor in a cohort sampled during active COVID-19. The sample taken for sequencing was peripheral blood. The chain recombines TRBV5-1 with TRBJ1-1, with TRBD1 matching 7 bases. The chain's CDR3 is CASSLTGVNTEAFF. The CDR3 coding sequence is TGCGCCAGCAGCTTAACAGGGGTGAACACTGAAGCTTTCTTT.